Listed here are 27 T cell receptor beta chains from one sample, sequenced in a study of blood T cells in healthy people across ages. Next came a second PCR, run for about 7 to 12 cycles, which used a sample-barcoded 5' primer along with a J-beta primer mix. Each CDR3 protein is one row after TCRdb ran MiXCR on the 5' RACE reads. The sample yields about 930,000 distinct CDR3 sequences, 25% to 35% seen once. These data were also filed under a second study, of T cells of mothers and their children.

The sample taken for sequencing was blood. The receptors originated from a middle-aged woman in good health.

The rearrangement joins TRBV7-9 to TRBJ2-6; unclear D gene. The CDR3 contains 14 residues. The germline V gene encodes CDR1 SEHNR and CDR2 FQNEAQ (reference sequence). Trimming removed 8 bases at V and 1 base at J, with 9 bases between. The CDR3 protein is CASGVRSGANVLTF. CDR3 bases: TGTGCCAGCGGCGTCAGGTCTGGGGCCAACGTCCTGACTTTC.

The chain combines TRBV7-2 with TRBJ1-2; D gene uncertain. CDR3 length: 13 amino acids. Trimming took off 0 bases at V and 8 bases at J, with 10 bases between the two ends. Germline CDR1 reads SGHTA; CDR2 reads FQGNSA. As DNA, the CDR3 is TGTGCCAGCAGCTTAGCAACTCGTGGGGGCTACACCTTC. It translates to CASSLATRGGYTF.

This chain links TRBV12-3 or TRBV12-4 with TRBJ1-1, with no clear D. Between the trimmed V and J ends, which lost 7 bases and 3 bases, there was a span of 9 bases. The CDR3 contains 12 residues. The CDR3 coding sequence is TGTGCCAGCAAATGGAGTGACACTGAAGCTTTCTTT. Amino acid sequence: CASKWSDTEAFF.

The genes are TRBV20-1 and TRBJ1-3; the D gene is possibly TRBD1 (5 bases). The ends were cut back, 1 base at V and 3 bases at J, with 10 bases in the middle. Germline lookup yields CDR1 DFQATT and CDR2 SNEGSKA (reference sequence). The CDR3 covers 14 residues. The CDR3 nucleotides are TGCAGTGCTAGAGGTGGGGCGGATGGAAACACCATATATTTT. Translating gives CSARGGADGNTIYF.

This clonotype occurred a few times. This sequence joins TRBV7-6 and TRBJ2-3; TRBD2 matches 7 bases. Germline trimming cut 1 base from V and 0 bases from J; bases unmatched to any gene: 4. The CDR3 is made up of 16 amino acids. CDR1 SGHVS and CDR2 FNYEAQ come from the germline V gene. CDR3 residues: CASSLEPSGSTDTQYF. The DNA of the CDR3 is TGTGCCAGCAGCTTAGAGCCTAGCGGTAGCACAGATACGCAGTATTTT.

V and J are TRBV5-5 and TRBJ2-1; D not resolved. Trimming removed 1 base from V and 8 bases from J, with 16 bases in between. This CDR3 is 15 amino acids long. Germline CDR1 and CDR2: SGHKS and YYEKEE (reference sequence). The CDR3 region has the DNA TGTGCCAGCAGCTTGTCCCCTATGATAGGGTATGAGCAGTTCTTC. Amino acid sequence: CASSLSPMIGYEQFF.

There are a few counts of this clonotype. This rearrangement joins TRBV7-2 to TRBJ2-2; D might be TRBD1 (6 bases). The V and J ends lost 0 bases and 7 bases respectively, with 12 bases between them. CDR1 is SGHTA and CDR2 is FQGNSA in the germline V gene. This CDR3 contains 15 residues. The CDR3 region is CASSLAGGSVGELFF. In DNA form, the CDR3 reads TGTGCCAGCAGCTTAGCAGGGGGTTCCGTCGGGGAGCTGTTTTTT. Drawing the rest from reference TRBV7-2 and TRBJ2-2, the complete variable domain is GAGVSQSPSNKVTEKGKDVELRCDPISGHTALYWYRQSLGQGLEFLIYFQGNSAPDKSGLPSDRFSAERTGGSVSTLTIQRTQQEDSAVYLCASSLAGGSVGELFFGEGSRLTVL.

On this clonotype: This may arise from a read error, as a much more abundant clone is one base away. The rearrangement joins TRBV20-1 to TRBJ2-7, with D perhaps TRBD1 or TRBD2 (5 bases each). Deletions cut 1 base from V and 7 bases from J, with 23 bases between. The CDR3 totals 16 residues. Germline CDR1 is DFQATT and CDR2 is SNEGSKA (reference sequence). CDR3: CSARAIPGPQGNEQYF. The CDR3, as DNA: TGCAGTGCTAGAGCCATTCCGGGACCCCAAGGGAATGAGCAGTACTTC.

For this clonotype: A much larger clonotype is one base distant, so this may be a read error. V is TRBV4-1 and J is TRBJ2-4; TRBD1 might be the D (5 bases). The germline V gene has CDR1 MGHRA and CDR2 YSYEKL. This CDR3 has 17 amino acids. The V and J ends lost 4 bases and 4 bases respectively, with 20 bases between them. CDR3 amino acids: CASSRPLAGRVKNIQYF. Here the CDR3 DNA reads TGCGCCAGCAGCCGACCATTGGCAGGGCGAGTTAAAAACATTCAGTACTTC.

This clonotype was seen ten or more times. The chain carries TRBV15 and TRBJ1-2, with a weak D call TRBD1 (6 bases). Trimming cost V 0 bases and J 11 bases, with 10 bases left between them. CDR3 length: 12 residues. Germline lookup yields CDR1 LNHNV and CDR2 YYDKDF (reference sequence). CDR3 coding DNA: TGTGCCACCAGCAGAGAATTGGGACATTACACCTTC. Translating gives CATSRELGHYTF. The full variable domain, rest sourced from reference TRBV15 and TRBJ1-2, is DAMVIQNPRYQVTQFGKPVTLSCSQTLNHNVMYWYQQKSSQAPKLLFHYYDKDFNNEADTPDNFQSRRPNTSFCFLDIRSPGLGDTAMYLCATSRELGHYTFGSGTRLTVV.

The CDR3, as DNA: TGTGCCAGCAGCTTAGATTCGGGATCTGTGGAGCAGTACTTC. It yields the protein CASSLDSGSVEQYF. The V gene is TRBV11-2, the J gene TRBJ2-7, with D possibly TRBD2 on 5 matching bases. The CDR3 consists of 14 residues. Germline V gene data show CDR1 as SGHAT and CDR2 as FQNNGV. V gave up 0 bases and J gave up 7 bases, with 13 bases separating them.

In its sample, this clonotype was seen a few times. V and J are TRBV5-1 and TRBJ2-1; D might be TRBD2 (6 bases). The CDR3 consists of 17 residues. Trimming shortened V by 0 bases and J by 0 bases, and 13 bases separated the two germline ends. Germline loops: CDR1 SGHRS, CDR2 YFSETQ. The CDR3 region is CASSLVPADYSYNEQFF. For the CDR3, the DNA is TGCGCCAGCAGCTTGGTTCCAGCGGACTACTCCTACAATGAGCAGTTCTTC.

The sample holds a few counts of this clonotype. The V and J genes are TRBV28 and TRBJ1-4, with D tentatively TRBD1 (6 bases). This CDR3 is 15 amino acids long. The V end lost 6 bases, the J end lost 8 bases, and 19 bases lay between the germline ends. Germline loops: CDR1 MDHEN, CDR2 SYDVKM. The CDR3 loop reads CASRLTAGVNEKLFF. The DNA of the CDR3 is TGTGCCAGCAGGCTGACCGCAGGGGTGAACGAAAAACTGTTTTTT.

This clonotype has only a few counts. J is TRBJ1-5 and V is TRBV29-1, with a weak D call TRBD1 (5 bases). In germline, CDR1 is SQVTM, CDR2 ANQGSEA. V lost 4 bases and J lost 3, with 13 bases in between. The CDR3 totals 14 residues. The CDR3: CSVGVGTANQPQHF. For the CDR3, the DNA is TGCAGCGTTGGGGTAGGGACGGCCAATCAGCCCCAGCATTTT.

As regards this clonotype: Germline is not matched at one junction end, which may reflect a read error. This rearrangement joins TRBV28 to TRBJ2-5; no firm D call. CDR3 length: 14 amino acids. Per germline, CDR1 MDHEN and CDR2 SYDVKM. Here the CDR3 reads CASSLSEYQEAQYF. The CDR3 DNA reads TGTGCCAGCAGTTTATCAGAGTACCAAGAGGCCCAGTACTTC.

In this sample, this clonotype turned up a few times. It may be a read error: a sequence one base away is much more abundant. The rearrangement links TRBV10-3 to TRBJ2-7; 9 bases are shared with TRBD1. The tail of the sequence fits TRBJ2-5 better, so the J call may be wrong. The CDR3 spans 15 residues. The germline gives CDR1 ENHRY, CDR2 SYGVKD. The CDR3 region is CAISGTGSGEETQYF. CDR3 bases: TGTGCCATCTCCGGGACAGGGTCAGGAGAAGAGACCCAGTACTTC.

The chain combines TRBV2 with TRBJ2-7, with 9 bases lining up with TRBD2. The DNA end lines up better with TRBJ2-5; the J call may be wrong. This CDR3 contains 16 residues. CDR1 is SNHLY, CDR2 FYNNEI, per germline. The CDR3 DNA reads TGTGCCAGCATTCCCCTTAGCGGGGGACCCGTTGTGACCCAGTACTTC. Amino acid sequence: CASIPLSGGPVVTQYF.

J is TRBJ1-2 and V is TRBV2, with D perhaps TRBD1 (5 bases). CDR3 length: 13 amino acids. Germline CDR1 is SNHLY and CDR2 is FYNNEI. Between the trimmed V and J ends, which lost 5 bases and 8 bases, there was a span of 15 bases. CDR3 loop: CASSIAGKQGYTF. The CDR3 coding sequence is TGTGCCAGCAGTATTGCAGGGAAACAAGGCTACACCTTC.

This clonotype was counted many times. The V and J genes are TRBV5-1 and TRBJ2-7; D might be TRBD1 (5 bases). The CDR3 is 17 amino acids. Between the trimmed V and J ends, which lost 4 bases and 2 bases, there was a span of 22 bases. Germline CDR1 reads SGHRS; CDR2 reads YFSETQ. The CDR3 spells CASSPSFSGQGTYEQYF. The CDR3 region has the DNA TGCGCCAGCAGCCCCTCTTTTTCTGGGCAGGGAACCTACGAGCAGTACTTC.

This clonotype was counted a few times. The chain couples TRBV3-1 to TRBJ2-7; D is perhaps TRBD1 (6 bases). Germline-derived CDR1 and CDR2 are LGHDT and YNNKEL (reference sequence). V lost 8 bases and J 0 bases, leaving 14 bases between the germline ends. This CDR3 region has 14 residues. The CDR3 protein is CASGYQGSSYEQYF. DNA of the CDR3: TGTGCCAGCGGATATCAGGGGAGCTCCTACGAGCAGTACTTC.

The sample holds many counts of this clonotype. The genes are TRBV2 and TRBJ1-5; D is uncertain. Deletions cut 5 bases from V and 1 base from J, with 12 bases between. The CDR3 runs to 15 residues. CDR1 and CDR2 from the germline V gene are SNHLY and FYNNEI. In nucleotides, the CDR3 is TGTGCCAGCAGTCAAACGGTAGTGAGCAATCAGCCCCAGCATTTT. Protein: CASSQTVVSNQPQHF. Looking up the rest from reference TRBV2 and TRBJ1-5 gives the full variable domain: EPEVTQTPSHQVTQMGQEVILRCVPISNHLYFYWYRQILGQKVEFLVSFYNNEISEKSEIFDDQFSVERPDGSNFTLKIRSTKLEDSAMYFCASSQTVVSNQPQHFGDGTRLSIL.

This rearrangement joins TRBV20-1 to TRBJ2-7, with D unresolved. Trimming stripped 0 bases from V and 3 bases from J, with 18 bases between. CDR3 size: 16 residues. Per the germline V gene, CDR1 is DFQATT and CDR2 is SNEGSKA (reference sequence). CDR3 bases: TGCAGTGCTAGAGATCGGATAAGTGTGGGTAACTACGAGCAGTACTTC. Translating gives CSARDRISVGNYEQYF.

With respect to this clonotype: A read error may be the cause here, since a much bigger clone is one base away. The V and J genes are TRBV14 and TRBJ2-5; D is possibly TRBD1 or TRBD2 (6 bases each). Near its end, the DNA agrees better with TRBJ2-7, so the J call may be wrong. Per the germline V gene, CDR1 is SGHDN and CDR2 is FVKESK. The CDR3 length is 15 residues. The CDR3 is CAGSQVRRGPLEQYF. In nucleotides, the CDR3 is TGTGCCGGCAGCCAAGTTCGACGGGGGCCACTCGAGCAGTACTTC.

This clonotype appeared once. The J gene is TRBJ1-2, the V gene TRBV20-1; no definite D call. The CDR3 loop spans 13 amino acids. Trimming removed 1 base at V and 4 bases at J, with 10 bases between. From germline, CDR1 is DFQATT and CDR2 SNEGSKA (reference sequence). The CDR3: CSARGTQRYGYTF. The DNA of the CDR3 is TGCAGTGCTAGAGGGACCCAACGCTATGGCTACACCTTC.

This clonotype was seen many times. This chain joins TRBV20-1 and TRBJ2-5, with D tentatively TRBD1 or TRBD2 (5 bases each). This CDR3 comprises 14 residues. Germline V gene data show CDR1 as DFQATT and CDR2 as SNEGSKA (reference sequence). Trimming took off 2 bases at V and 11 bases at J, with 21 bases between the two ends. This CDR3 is CSARLNGTFGEQYF. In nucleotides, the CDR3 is TGCAGTGCTAGATTAAACGGGACGTTCGGGGAGCAGTACTTC.

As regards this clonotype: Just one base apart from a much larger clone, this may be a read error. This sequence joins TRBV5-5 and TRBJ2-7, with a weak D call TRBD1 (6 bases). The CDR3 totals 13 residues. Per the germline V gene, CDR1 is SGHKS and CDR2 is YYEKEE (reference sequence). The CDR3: CASRSGQSYEQDF. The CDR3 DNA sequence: TGTGCCAGCAGGTCTGGACAGTCCTACGAGCAGGACTTC. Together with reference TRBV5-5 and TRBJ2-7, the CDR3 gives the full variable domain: DAGVTQSPTHLIKTRGQQVTLRCSPISGHKSVSWYQQVLGQGPQFIFQYYEKEERGRGNFPDRFSARQFPNYSSELNVNALLLGDSALYLCASRSGQSYEQDFGPGTRLTVT.

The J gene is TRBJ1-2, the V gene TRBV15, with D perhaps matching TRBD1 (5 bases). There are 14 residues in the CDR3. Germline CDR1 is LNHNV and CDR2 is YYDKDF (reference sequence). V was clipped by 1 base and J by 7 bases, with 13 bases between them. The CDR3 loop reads CATSRGGRVGGYTF. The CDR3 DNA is TGTGCCACCAGCAGAGGAGGCAGGGTGGGTGGCTACACCTTC. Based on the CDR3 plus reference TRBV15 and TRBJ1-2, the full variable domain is DAMVIQNPRYQVTQFGKPVTLSCSQTLNHNVMYWYQQKSSQAPKLLFHYYDKDFNNEADTPDNFQSRRPNTSFCFLDIRSPGLGDTAMYLCATSRGGRVGGYTFGSGTRLTVV.